These 14 T cell receptor beta chains share one sample of origin, sequenced in a study of OX40 agonist ivuxolimab in advanced cancers. Only in-frame clones appear in the TCRdb table, and some are missing; sequencing was by immunoSEQ multiplex PCR. The table lists 40,000 or so clones, about 92% of them singletons. This sample comprised CD4+ or CD8+ T cells sorted from blood, obtained in a trial of the OX40 agonist ivuxolimab. Receptors originate from an adult with an advanced solid tumor such as melanoma, head and neck, liver or kidney cancer.

The rearrangement joins TRBV5-1 to TRBJ2-1; TRBD2 matches 11 bases. Per the germline V gene, CDR1 is SGHRS and CDR2 is YFSETQ. The CDR3 is 17 residues long. V trimming: 4 bases; J trimming: 7 bases; junction bases outside the gene matches: 13. The CDR3 here is CASSPRLAGPSFNEQFF. The CDR3 nucleotides read TGCGCCAGCAGCCCTAGACTAGCGGGACCTAGTTTTAATGAGCAGTTCTTC.

V is TRBV11-2 and J is TRBJ2-7, with a weak D call TRBD1 (5 bases). In germline, CDR1 is SGHAT, CDR2 FQNNGV. The CDR3 loop spans 13 amino acids. V was trimmed by 5 bases and J by 7 bases, leaving 15 bases between them. The CDR3, as DNA: TGTGCCAGCAGCCAGACAGTGGTGGGGGAGCAGTACTTC. Its protein is CASSQTVVGEQYF. Full variable domain (missing parts from reference TRBV11-2 and TRBJ2-7): EAGVAQSPRYKIIEKRQSVAFWCNPISGHATLYWYQQILGQGPKLLIQFQNNGVVDDSQLPKDRFSAERLKGVDSTLKIQPAKLEDSAVYLCASSQTVVGEQYFGPGTRLTVT.

This clone was counted a single time. The chain carries TRBV6-1 and TRBJ2-1; 8 bases line up with TRBD2. This CDR3 region has 13 residues. The V gene end was trimmed by 5 bases and the J gene end by 8 bases; junction bases not matched to a gene: 5. The germline V gene has CDR1 MNHNS and CDR2 SASEGT. The CDR3 DNA reads as TGTGCCAGCAGTAGCGGGAGAGGCGATGAGCAGTTCTTC. Its protein is CASSSGRGDEQFF.

The rearrangement uses TRBV29-1 and TRBJ1-1, with 8 bases that match TRBD1. The CDR3 runs to 13 residues. V shed 0 bases, J shed 4 bases, and the junction held 1 base outside the gene matches. CDR1 SQVTM and CDR2 ANQGSEA come from the germline V gene. As DNA, the CDR3 is TGCAGCGTTGAAGAGGACAGGGCCACTGAAGCTTTCTTT. It codes for CSVEEDRATEAFF.

V is TRBV18 and J is TRBJ2-1; possible D gene TRBD2, 6 bases. CDR3 length: 12 residues. The V gene lost 8 bases and the J gene lost 5 bases, with 10 bases spanning the gap. The germline V gene has CDR1 KGHSH and CDR2 LQKENI. CDR3: CASRLGNNEQFF. CDR3 DNA: TGTGCCAGCCGACTAGGTAACAATGAGCAGTTCTTC.

This clone has just a few counts. The gene calls are TRBV5-5 and TRBJ2-3; no definite D call. CDR3 length: 12 amino acids. Trimming took 4 bases from V and 2 from J, leaving 5 bases between them. Germline V gene sequence: CDR1 SGHKS, CDR2 YYEKEE (reference sequence). CDR3 in amino acids: CASSTITDTQYF. CDR3 DNA sequence: TGTGCCAGCAGCACGATCACAGATACGCAGTATTTT. The entire variable domain, with the rest obtained from reference TRBV5-5 and TRBJ2-3, is as follows: DAGVTQSPTHLIKTRGQQVTLRCSPISGHKSVSWYQQVLGQGPQFIFQYYEKEERGRGNFPDRFSARQFPNYSSELNVNALLLGDSALYLCASSTITDTQYFGPGTRLTVL.

The V gene is TRBV2, the J gene TRBJ2-1, with 8 bases matching TRBD2. Germline CDR1 SNHLY, CDR2 FYNNEI. The CDR3 sequence is 12 residues long. Losses at the gene ends were 6 bases for V and 14 bases for J; bases not matched to a gene: 9. The DNA of the CDR3 is TGTGCCAGCAGAGACCCCCCGGGAGGGGAGTTCTTC. Translating gives CASRDPPGGEFF.

The chain links TRBV5-5 to TRBJ2-1, with 12 bases lining up with TRBD2. The junction had 9 bases not matched to a gene; V was cut back by 2 bases and J by 9 bases. CDR3 length: 16 residues. Germline CDR1 and CDR2: SGHKS and YYEKEE (reference sequence). The CDR3, as DNA: TGTGCCAGCAGCTTAAGACTAGCGGGAGCTTTGGGTGAGCAGTTCTTC. Its protein product is CASSLRLAGALGEQFF.

For this clone: The junction and the germline gene differ at one end; a read error may be behind it. V usage is TRBV27 and J usage is TRBJ2-7; tentative D call: TRBD2 (6 bases). The CDR3 is 11 residues long. CDR1 and CDR2 (germline): MNHEY, SMNVEV (reference sequence). The CDR3 sequence is CASRGGYELYF. The DNA of the CDR3 is TGTGCCAGCAGGGGGGGATACGAGCTGTACTTC.

The J gene is TRBJ2-4, the V gene TRBV2, with 13 bases fitting TRBD2. The germline CDR1 and CDR2 sequences are SNHLY and FYNNEI. CDR3 length: 18 amino acids. The V and J ends lost 5 bases and 6 bases, in that order; junction bases with no gene match: 13. CDR3 residues: CASSNKMTSGRRVNIQYF. For the CDR3, the DNA is TGTGCCAGCAGTAATAAAATGACTAGCGGGAGGAGGGTAAACATTCAGTACTTC.

This clone was detected only once. The rearrangement links TRBV25-1 to TRBJ2-1; D remains unclear. The CDR3 runs to 15 residues. From germline, CDR1 is MGHDK and CDR2 SYGVNS. The V and J ends lost 2 bases and 6 bases respectively, with 14 bases between them. The CDR3 sequence is CASSESPLEPNEQFF. CDR3 coding DNA: TGTGCCAGCAGTGAAAGTCCGCTTGAGCCCAATGAGCAGTTCTTC.

This rearrangement joins TRBV2 to TRBJ1-5, with 8 positions matching TRBD1. Germline lookup yields CDR1 SNHLY and CDR2 FYNNEI. V was clipped by 6 bases and J by 2 bases; unmatched bases: 6. The CDR3 has 15 residues. CDR3 sequence reads: CASSDGGQGNQPQHF. The CDR3 region has the DNA TGTGCCAGCAGCGACGGGGGACAGGGCAATCAGCCCCAGCATTTT.

The chain carries TRBV27 and TRBJ2-4; D perhaps matches TRBD2 (5 bases). The CDR3 runs to 15 residues. V dropped 5 bases and J dropped 1 base, with 12 bases sitting between them. Germline V lookup: CDR1 MNHEY, CDR2 SMNVEV (reference sequence). The CDR3 sequence: CASSSGVGAKNIQYF. The CDR3 coding sequence is TGTGCCAGCAGTAGCGGAGTGGGGGCCAAAAACATTCAGTACTTC.

This sequence joins TRBV1 and TRBJ2-4; the DNA was not compared with TRBD2, the D call given in the table. TRBV1 is described as a pseudogene. The CDR3 sequence is 19 residues long. The CDR3 loop reads CTSSQEGVRLADTKNIQYF. CDR3 nucleotides: TGCACCAGCAGCCAAGAAGGGGTGAGGCTAGCGGATACCAAAAACATTCAGTACTTC.